The 29 T cell receptor beta chains in this list originate from one sample, sequenced in a study of chemoradiotherapy in HPV16-positive cancers. Assay used: immunoSEQ multiplex PCR; TCRdb lists only in-frame clones, some missing. Of tens of thousands of clones listed, 88% are singletons. Sequencing used blood, obtained from a patient who underwent chemoradiotherapy. These receptors were taken from a human donor with HPV-associated anogenital cancer.

The chain joins TRBV18 to TRBJ2-5, with 8 bases aligning to TRBD1. The CDR3 is 15 residues long. Germline values: CDR1 KGHSH, CDR2 LQKENI. Unmatched junction bases numbered 7, after V lost 3 bases and J lost 4 bases. The CDR3 here is CASSPGTGGRETQYF. CDR3 DNA: TGTGCCAGCTCACCCGGGACAGGCGGAAGAGAGACCCAGTACTTC.

This chain connects TRBV29-1 to TRBJ2-3; 11 positions agree with TRBD2. The CDR3 sequence is 14 residues long. Germline values: CDR1 SQVTM, CDR2 ANQGSEA. Germline trimming cut 2 bases from V and 4 bases from J; bases unmatched to any gene: 2. The CDR3 is CSVEMGLAADTQYF. CDR3 DNA: TGCAGCGTTGAAATGGGACTAGCGGCAGATACGCAGTATTTT.

This clone was found a few times. The chain links TRBV7-8 to TRBJ1-6, with 8 bases identical to TRBD1. The germline gives CDR1 SGHVS, CDR2 FQNEAQ. Trimming took 1 base from V and 9 from J; bases not matched to a gene: 5. CDR3 length: 15 amino acids. The CDR3: CASSLGGTGVSPLHF. In DNA form, the CDR3 reads TGTGCCAGCAGCTTAGGCGGGACAGGCGTTTCACCCCTCCACTTT.

The rearrangement joins TRBV28 to TRBJ1-2; D may be TRBD1 (5 bases). The CDR3 sequence is 17 residues long. Trimming shortened V by 7 bases and J by 4 bases, and 25 bases separated the two germline ends. CDR1 and CDR2 from the germline V gene are MDHEN and SYDVKM. CDR3 sequence: CASTSGSAGTSVYGYTF. Here the CDR3 DNA reads TGTGCCAGCACCTCTGGTTCGGCCGGGACCTCCGTCTATGGCTACACCTTC.

CDR3: CASSDTPGQRNTIYF. In DNA, the CDR3 is TGTGCCAGCAGCGACACTCCGGGACAGAGGAACACCATATATTTT. The V gene is TRBV5-4, the J gene TRBJ1-3; the match to TRBD1 covers 7 bases. The ends lost 4 bases at V and 7 bases at J; junction bases unmatched: 11. The CDR3 is 15 amino acids. In germline, CDR1 is SGHNT, CDR2 YYREEE (reference sequence).

The chain joins TRBV12-1 to TRBJ2-3; the table names TRBD2, a call not compared with the DNA. TRBV12-1 is classified as a pseudogene. The CDR3 runs 15 residues. CDR3 region: CASSFARSGGDTQYF. Written as DNA, the CDR3 is TGTGCCAGCAGCTTTGCAAGGTCGGGGGGGGATACGCAGTATTTT.

The chain carries TRBV27 and TRBJ2-5, with no clear D. CDR3 size: 14 residues. The germline V gene encodes CDR1 MNHEY and CDR2 SMNVEV (reference sequence). Trimming removed 4 bases at V and 5 bases at J, with 14 bases between. CDR3 bases: TGTGCCAGCAGTTCCCCAGCACTGGGGGAGACCCAGTACTTC. Its protein is CASSSPALGETQYF.

There are a few counts of this clone. The rearrangement joins TRBV7-9 to TRBJ2-1, with 13 bases that match TRBD2. V shed 5 bases and J 5 bases; nucleotides not matched to a gene: 3. CDR3 length: 15 residues. CDR1 SEHNR and CDR2 FQNEAQ come from the germline V gene (reference sequence). The DNA for the CDR3 is TGTGCCAGCAGCCCCGGACTAGCGGGGGACAATGAGCAGTTCTTC. Translating gives CASSPGLAGDNEQFF. Drawing the rest from reference TRBV7-9 and TRBJ2-1, the complete variable domain is DTGVSQNPRHKITKRGQNVTFRCDPISEHNRLYWYRQTLGQGPEFLTYFQNEAQLEKSRLLSDRFSAERPKGSFSTLEIQRTEQGDSAMYLCASSPGLAGDNEQFFGPGTRLTVL.

This chain links TRBV5-6 with TRBJ1-4; TRBD1 is a possible D gene (5 bases). CDR1 and CDR2 from the germline V gene are SGHDT and YYEEEE. The ends were cut back, 0 bases at V and 4 bases at J, with 13 bases in the middle. The CDR3 spans 16 residues. This chain's CDR3 is CASSLGGRTFNEKLFF. CDR3 DNA sequence: TGTGCCAGCAGCTTGGGGGGACGGACCTTTAATGAAAAACTGTTTTTT.

This rearrangement joins TRBV6-4 to TRBJ2-7; 7 positions agree with TRBD2. The CDR3 sequence is 13 residues long. V dropped 0 bases and J dropped 6; count of bases not matched to a gene: 2. Per the germline V gene, CDR1 is MRHNA and CDR2 is SNTAGT. CDR3 region: CASSDSPGGEQYF. The CDR3, as DNA: TGTGCCAGCAGTGACTCCCCGGGAGGCGAGCAGTACTTC.

The J gene is TRBJ1-6, the V gene TRBV5-1; 9 bases agree with TRBD1. Germline V lookup: CDR1 SGHRS, CDR2 YFSETQ. With V trimmed by 5 bases and J by 7 bases, 10 bases remained unmatched. The CDR3 is 16 residues long. This chain's CDR3 is CASRQSVGTGNSPLHF. The CDR3 region has the DNA TGCGCCAGCAGGCAAAGTGTGGGGACAGGGAATTCACCCCTCCACTTT.

The chain's CDR3 is CSPARNTEAFF. The CDR3 DNA follows: TGCAGCCCCGCCCGGAACACTGAAGCTTTCTTT. The chain employs TRBV20-1 and TRBJ1-1, with D uncertain. The CDR3 totals 11 residues. Germline V gives CDR1 DFQATT, CDR2 SNEGSKA (reference sequence).

The chain has TRBV19 and TRBJ1-1, with D unclear. V lost 3 bases and J lost 3, with 5 bases in between. Germline V CDR1 and CDR2: LNHDA, SQIVND (reference sequence). The CDR3 contains 12 residues. CDR3 amino acids: CASSIWDTEAFF. The CDR3 coding sequence is TGTGCCAGTAGTATTTGGGACACTGAAGCTTTCTTT.

The chain combines TRBV4-1 with TRBJ2-7, with TRBD2 matching over 9 bases. The germline CDR1 and CDR2 sequences are MGHRA and YSYEKL. V gave up 4 bases and J gave up 0 bases; unmatched junction bases: 4. This CDR3 spans 15 amino acids. As DNA, the CDR3 is TGCGCCAGCAGCCCCATGACTAGCGGCTCCTACGAGCAGTACTTC. Protein: CASSPMTSGSYEQYF.

The J gene is TRBJ2-7, the V gene TRBV15; TRBD1 agrees at 9 bases. The length of the CDR3 is 14 residues. Germline V lookup: CDR1 LNHNV, CDR2 YYDKDF (reference sequence). V lost 5 bases and J lost 2; bases outside the gene matches: 4. The CDR3 DNA is TGTGCCACCAGCCGACAGGGGGGAACCTACGAGCAGTACTTC. It is translated as CATSRQGGTYEQYF.

The chain couples TRBV30 to TRBJ1-5; D possibly corresponds to TRBD1 (5 bases). Deletions cut 7 bases from V and 0 bases from J, with 16 bases between. From germline, CDR1 is GTSNPN and CDR2 SVGIG (reference sequence). This CDR3 is built from 15 residues. CDR3 protein: CAYQDAGHSNQPQHF. In DNA form, the CDR3 reads TGTGCCTACCAAGATGCAGGGCATAGCAATCAGCCCCAGCATTTT.

The rearrangement links TRBV5-1 to TRBJ2-5; D is unresolved. CDR1 SGHRS and CDR2 YFSETQ come from the germline V gene. This CDR3 comprises 14 residues. Trimming stripped 1 base from V and 5 bases from J, with 12 bases between. The CDR3 bases are TGCGCCAGCAGCTTGTCCGGCCTAGGGGAGACCCAGTACTTC. This gives the protein CASSLSGLGETQYF.

V usage is TRBV7-2 and J usage is TRBJ2-2; unclear D gene. V lost 4 bases and J lost 0, with 6 bases in between. This CDR3 comprises 14 residues. CDR1 is SGHTA and CDR2 is FQGNSA in the germline V gene. Here the CDR3 DNA reads TGTGCCAGCAGCTACATGACGAACACCGGGGAGCTGTTTTTT. It specifies CASSYMTNTGELFF.

V usage is TRBV5-6 and J usage is TRBJ1-5; 8 bases are shared with TRBD1. V shed 4 bases, J shed 7 bases, and the junction held 4 bases outside the gene matches. CDR1 and CDR2 from the germline V gene are SGHDT and YYEEEE. The CDR3 consists of 13 residues. In DNA, the CDR3 is TGTGCCAGCAGCGTACAGGGGGAACAGCCCCAGCATTTT. Encoded protein: CASSVQGEQPQHF.

The chain employs TRBV6-1 and TRBJ1-4, with D hard to call. Trimming cost V 10 bases and J 6 bases, with 15 bases left between them. This CDR3 is 13 amino acids long. From germline, CDR1 is MNHNS and CDR2 SASEGT. CDR3: CATEQNQYEKLFF. The CDR3 bases are TGTGCCACTGAACAGAACCAGTATGAAAAACTGTTTTTT.

This clone was picked up one time. CDR3 sequence reads: CASSPRTGTEAEAFF. CDR3 DNA sequence: TGTGCCAGTAGTCCACGTACAGGGACTGAGGCTGAAGCTTTCTTT. The genes are TRBV19 and TRBJ1-1, with a weak D call TRBD1 (6 bases). Germline V gene data show CDR1 as LNHDA and CDR2 as SQIVND (reference sequence). V was cut by 5 bases and J by 6 bases, with 19 bases left in between. CDR3 length: 15 residues.

The gene calls are TRBV28 and TRBJ1-4; 10 bases are a match to TRBD1. The CDR3 is 21 residues long. The V and J ends lost 2 bases and 1 base, in that order; junction bases with no gene match: 16. The V gene's germline CDR1 is MDHEN and CDR2 SYDVKM. The chain's CDR3 is CASSLVPGTGDIGRTNEKLFF. CDR3 bases: TGTGCCAGCAGTTTAGTCCCCGGGACAGGGGATATAGGCAGAACTAATGAAAAACTGTTTTTT.

J is TRBJ1-1 and V is TRBV6-5, with unresolved D. The germline V gene encodes CDR1 MNHEY and CDR2 SVGAGI. The CDR3 runs 15 residues. Trimming pared 0 bases from V and 9 bases from J, leaving 17 bases between. The CDR3 DNA reads TGTGCCAGCAGTTACTCGATAACAAGGCAGGCTCAAGCTTTCTTT. Translating gives CASSYSITRQAQAFF.

The chain employs TRBV19 and TRBJ1-6; D not resolved. Trimming cost V 4 bases and J 7 bases, with 11 bases left between them. The CDR3 contains 14 residues. Per germline, CDR1 LNHDA and CDR2 SQIVND (reference sequence). The DNA of the CDR3 is TGTGCCAGTAGTACGCCAACGGAGAATTCACCCCTCCACTTT. Translated: CASSTPTENSPLHF.

The chain couples TRBV6-5 to TRBJ2-2; maybe TRBD2 (7 bases). V was shortened by 4 bases and J by 2 bases, with 14 bases between the two germline ends. The germline CDR1 and CDR2 sequences are MNHEY and SVGAGI. The CDR3 loop spans 16 amino acids. The CDR3 region is CASSSRGGTNTGELFF. CDR3 in DNA: TGTGCCAGCAGTTCCCGGGGAGGGACAAACACCGGGGAGCTGTTTTTT.

This chain joins TRBV6-1 and TRBJ1-2; 8 bases match TRBD1. Germline V CDR1 and CDR2: MNHNS, SASEGT. Germline trimming cut 8 bases from V and 4 bases from J; bases unmatched to any gene: 12. The CDR3 runs 15 residues. The CDR3 protein is CASQGNYDRGYGYTF. The CDR3 region has the DNA TGTGCCAGCCAAGGAAACTACGACAGGGGCTATGGCTACACCTTC.

CDR3 nucleotides: TGTGCCAGCAGTTGGCCGGGTATAGGAAACACCATATATTTT. Its protein is CASSWPGIGNTIYF. The genes are TRBV6-6 and TRBJ1-3; D is uncertain. Germline V CDR1 and CDR2: MNHNY, SVGAGI (reference sequence). Trimming pared 4 bases from V and 4 bases from J, leaving 11 bases between. There are 14 residues in the CDR3.

The gene calls are TRBV6-6 and TRBJ1-5; D remains ambiguous. The germline V gene has CDR1 MNHNY and CDR2 SVGAGI (reference sequence). This CDR3 has 14 residues. Trimming shortened V by 6 bases and J by 4 bases, and 13 bases separated the two germline ends. The CDR3 DNA sequence: TGTGCCAGCAGCAAAGGGCCGCTAAATCAGCCCCAGCATTTT. Encoded protein: CASSKGPLNQPQHF.

The chain is built from TRBV5-6 and TRBJ1-1; D gene unclear. Trimming shortened V by 0 bases and J by 10 bases, and 7 bases separated the two germline ends. The CDR3 spans 11 residues. The germline CDR1 and CDR2 sequences are SGHDT and YYEEEE. CDR3: CASSLGGRAFF. CDR3 coding DNA: TGTGCCAGCAGCTTGGGAGGGAGAGCTTTCTTT.